This entry lists 24 T cell receptor beta chains sequenced from one sample in a study of spatial heterogeneity in lung cancer. TCRdb ran MiXCR on the 5' RACE reads and lists one entry per CDR3 protein. The sample holds some 110,000 distinct CDR3 sequences; more than 9% are singletons and the top ten take 16%. Time point indicated: blood at routine non-recurrence follow-up after resection. The input material, whole RNA from tumor, nontumor lung or frozen PBMC, was sequenced unsorted. Sequences were derived from PBMCs, sampled at follow-up. Every receptor here comes from a male donor with early-stage non-small cell lung cancer.

This clonotype was detected ten times or more. The chain uses TRBV28 and TRBJ1-1; D uncertain. The CDR3 consists of 11 residues. Germline-derived CDR1 and CDR2 are MDHEN and SYDVKM. In DNA, the CDR3 is TGTCAAACCGGGCTCGACACTGAAGCTTTCTTT. It encodes CQTGLDTEAFF. Full variable domain (outside the CDR3, taken from reference TRBV28 and TRBJ1-1): DVKVTQSSRYLVKRTGEKVFLECVQDMDHENMFWYRQDPGLGLRLIYFSYDVKMKEKGDIPEGYSVSREKKERFSLILESASTNQTSMYLCQTGLDTEAFFGQGTRLTVV.

This clonotype was counted at least ten times. This rearrangement joins TRBV15 to TRBJ2-5; D perhaps matches TRBD2 (7 bases). Germline assignment: CDR1 LNHNV and CDR2 YYDKDF (reference sequence). This CDR3 has 14 residues. Deletions cut 3 bases from V and 2 bases from J, with 10 bases between. CDR3 amino acids: CATSRGGAQETQYF. In nucleotides, the CDR3 is TGTGCCACCAGCAGGGGGGGGGCACAAGAGACCCAGTACTTC.

This rearrangement joins TRBV7-9 to TRBJ2-5, with 8 bases matching TRBD2. V lost 0 bases to trimming and J lost 5 bases; unmatched junction nucleotides: 5. CDR1 SEHNR and CDR2 FQNEAQ come from the germline V gene (reference sequence). The CDR3 has 15 residues. In DNA, the CDR3 is TGTGCCAGCAGCTTAGCGACTAGCGTGATGGAGACCCAGTACTTC. Translating gives CASSLATSVMETQYF. The full variable domain, completed using reference TRBV7-9 and TRBJ2-5, is DTGVSQNPRHKITKRGQNVTFRCDPISEHNRLYWYRQTLGQGPEFLTYFQNEAQLEKSRLLSDRFSAERPKGSFSTLEIQRTEQGDSAMYLCASSLATSVMETQYFGPGTRLLVL.

The CDR3 sequence is CASRRTGGLPNEKLFF. The CDR3 bases are TGTGCCAGCAGGAGGACAGGGGGCTTGCCTAATGAAAAACTGTTTTTT. This chain joins TRBV2 and TRBJ1-4; TRBD1 matches 11 bases. Trimming removed 6 bases from V and 3 bases from J; junction bases left unmatched: 6. This CDR3 has 16 amino acids. The V gene's germline CDR1 is SNHLY and CDR2 FYNNEI.

Ten or more counts support this clonotype. The chain combines TRBV12-3 or TRBV12-4 with TRBJ1-5, with D perhaps matching TRBD1 (6 bases). The CDR3 sequence is 14 residues long. Trimming shortened V by 6 bases and J by 5 bases, and 14 bases separated the two germline ends. The CDR3, as DNA: TGTGCCAGCAGCCTAGGACAGTTTTATCAGCCCCAGCATTTT. This encodes CASSLGQFYQPQHF.

V usage is TRBV10-3 and J usage is TRBJ2-2; a possible D gene is TRBD1 (6 bases). In germline, CDR1 is ENHRY, CDR2 SYGVKD. This CDR3 comprises 14 residues. V was trimmed by 4 bases and J by 7 bases, leaving 13 bases between them. CDR3 sequence (DNA): TGTGCCATCAGTGGACAGGTGGGGGACGGGGAGCTGTTTTTT. Amino acid sequence: CAISGQVGDGELFF.

This clonotype was seen many times. This chain uses TRBV3-1 with TRBJ2-1; unclear D gene. The length of the CDR3 is 12 residues. V was cut by 0 bases and J by 12 bases, with 9 bases left in between. Germline V gene lookup returns CDR1 LGHDT and CDR2 YNNKEL (reference sequence). CDR3 DNA sequence: TGTGCCAGCAGCCAAGAGGCCTCGGGGCAGTTCTTC. This gives the protein CASSQEASGQFF.

This clonotype was found a few times. The CDR3 sequence: CASSQGSTIYGYTF. In nucleotides, the CDR3 is TGTGCCAGCAGCCAAGGATCGACAATCTATGGCTACACCTTC. The chain has TRBV14 and TRBJ1-2; D is uncertain. CDR1 is SGHDN and CDR2 is FVKESK in the germline V gene. The V end was cut by 1 base, the J end by 4 bases, with 10 bases between. The CDR3 spans 14 residues. The complete variable domain, with remaining parts taken from reference TRBV14 and TRBJ1-2, reads EAGVTQFPSHSVIEKGQTVTLRCDPISGHDNLYWYRRVMGKEIKFLLHFVKESKQDESGMPNNRFLAERTGGTYSTLKVQPAELEDSGVYFCASSQGSTIYGYTFGSGTRLTVV.

This clonotype appeared many times. V and J are TRBV2 and TRBJ2-7; D is unresolved. The germline V gene has CDR1 SNHLY and CDR2 FYNNEI. V was clipped by 5 bases and J by 2 bases, with 13 bases between them. CDR3 size: 14 residues. The CDR3 sequence is CASSRVKGTYEQYF. The CDR3 DNA follows: TGTGCCAGCAGTCGCGTTAAGGGAACCTACGAGCAGTACTTC.

This clonotype appeared a few times. CDR3 protein: CASRPLGPSGANVLTF. The CDR3 nucleotides are TGTGCCAGCAGACCTCTGGGACCCTCTGGGGCCAACGTCCTGACTTTC. This sequence joins TRBV28 and TRBJ2-6; possibly TRBD1 or TRBD2 for D (5 bases each). The CDR3 length is 16 residues. The germline V gene encodes CDR1 MDHEN and CDR2 SYDVKM. V dropped 6 bases and J dropped 0 bases, with 12 bases sitting between them.

This clonotype was recorded a few times. The chain links TRBV11-3 to TRBJ1-6; D is unresolved. The V end was cut by 1 base, the J end by 8 bases, with 6 bases between. The CDR3 is made up of 13 amino acids. Per the germline V gene, CDR1 is SGHNT and CDR2 is YENEEA. CDR3 sequence reads: CASSLADDSPLHF. The CDR3 bases are TGTGCCAGCAGCTTAGCAGACGATTCACCCCTCCACTTT.

This clonotype was counted at least ten times. The chain has TRBV4-3 and TRBJ2-1; D tentatively fits TRBD1 or TRBD2 (7 bases each). CDR1 is LGHNA and CDR2 is YSLEER in the germline V gene. V lost 0 bases, J lost 13 bases, and 22 bases lay in between. The CDR3 loop spans 16 amino acids. The CDR3 nucleotides read TGCGCCAGCAGCCAAGATATGGGAGGGGGCGCGGGATTACAGTTCTTC. Residues: CASSQDMGGGAGLQFF.

This clonotype has only a few counts. The chain uses TRBV7-2 and TRBJ2-4; TRBD1 matches at 8 bases. CDR3 length: 16 amino acids. V shed 3 bases and J 5 bases; nucleotides not matched to a gene: 9. Germline values: CDR1 SGHTA, CDR2 FQGNSA. CDR3 protein: CASSFWAGGGENIQYF. The CDR3 DNA follows: TGTGCCAGCAGCTTTTGGGCAGGGGGCGGGGAAAACATTCAGTACTTC.

This clonotype was detected ten times or more. The V gene is TRBV7-3, the J gene TRBJ2-1; D unresolved. Trimming cost V 4 bases and J 5 bases, with 6 bases left between them. Germline CDR1 SGHTA, CDR2 FQGTGA. The CDR3 spans 12 residues. The CDR3 here is CASSSLDNEQFF. The CDR3 DNA sequence: TGTGCCAGCAGCTCGTTAGACAATGAGCAGTTCTTC. Based on the CDR3 plus reference TRBV7-3 and TRBJ2-1, the full variable domain is GAGVSQTPSNKVTEKGKYVELRCDPISGHTALYWYRQSLGQGPEFLIYFQGTGAADDSGLPNDRFFAVRPEGSVSTLKIQRTERGDSAVYLCASSSLDNEQFFGPGTRLTVL.

The chain employs TRBV20-1 and TRBJ2-3, with 10 bases aligning to TRBD2. Trimming took 6 bases from V and 0 from J; bases not matched to a gene: 12. The CDR3 extends over 17 amino acids. CDR1 and CDR2 from the germline V gene are DFQATT and SNEGSKA (reference sequence). The CDR3 region has the DNA TGCAGTGCCGCCGATGGACTAGCGGCCATTAGCACAGATACGCAGTATTTT. Translation gives CSAADGLAAISTDTQYF.

This clonotype was observed once. The chain links TRBV6-2 or TRBV6-3 to TRBJ2-5, with 8 bases aligning to TRBD2. Trimming took 6 bases from V and 5 from J; bases not matched to a gene: 5. CDR3 length: 13 amino acids. Germline assignment: CDR1 MNHEY and CDR2 SVGEGT. This CDR3 reads CASSFGRVETQYF. The DNA of the CDR3 is TGTGCCAGCAGCTTCGGGAGGGTGGAGACCCAGTACTTC.

The CDR3 nucleotides are TGCAGTGCTCCCCCCCGGACCTTAAGAGAGGCTTTCTTT. Encoded protein: CSAPPRTLREAFF. V and J are TRBV20-1 and TRBJ1-1, with D unresolved. The CDR3 length is 13 residues. The germline V and J ends were trimmed by 5 bases and 11 bases, with 21 bases remaining between them. Germline V CDR1 and CDR2: DFQATT, SNEGSKA (reference sequence).

This clonotype has ten or more counts. The chain couples TRBV9 to TRBJ1-5; 8 nucleotides agree with TRBD1. Germline CDR1 is SGDLS and CDR2 is YYNGEE. J lost 3 bases, V lost 3 bases, and 2 bases had no gene match. This CDR3 contains 14 residues. The DNA of the CDR3 is TGTGCCAGCAGCGCGACAGGGGCCAATCAGCCCCAGCATTTT. Its protein is CASSATGANQPQHF.

This clonotype was seen a handful of times. The chain combines TRBV30 with TRBJ2-3; D may match TRBD1 or TRBD2 (5 bases each). Germline CDR1 GTSNPN, CDR2 SVGIG (reference sequence). Trimming stripped 5 bases from V and 1 base from J, with 13 bases between. The CDR3 has 14 amino acids. The CDR3 DNA follows: TGTGCCTGGTCGGGGCCGCGAGGCACAGATACGCAGTATTTT. It yields the protein CAWSGPRGTDTQYF.

This clonotype was detected many times. V is TRBV7-9 and J is TRBJ1-1, with a tentative D call TRBD1 (5 bases). The germline V gene has CDR1 SEHNR and CDR2 FQNEAQ (reference sequence). V lost 4 bases to trimming and J lost 7 bases, with 10 bases between them. The CDR3 has 12 amino acids. DNA of the CDR3: TGTGCCAGCAGCTCAGGGTCCAATGAAGCTTTCTTT. Translated, it gives CASSSGSNEAFF. Full variable domain (remainder filled in from reference TRBV7-9 and TRBJ1-1): DTGVSQNPRHKITKRGQNVTFRCDPISEHNRLYWYRQTLGQGPEFLTYFQNEAQLEKSRLLSDRFSAERPKGSFSTLEIQRTEQGDSAMYLCASSSGSNEAFFGQGTRLTVV.

This clonotype was counted many times. The chain has TRBV28 and TRBJ2-1; 8 bases map to TRBD1. Germline values: CDR1 MDHEN, CDR2 SYDVKM. The length of the CDR3 is 11 residues. Trimming cost V 4 bases and J 16 bases; bases outside gene matches: 6. CDR3: CASSYRDRSFF. The CDR3 region has the DNA TGTGCCAGCAGTTACCGGGACAGGTCATTCTTC.

This clonotype was counted a few times. The chain joins TRBV27 to TRBJ2-1, with 9 bases aligning to TRBD2. Trimming at V came to 5 bases and at J to 3 bases, leaving 11 bases not matched to a gene. Germline values: CDR1 MNHEY, CDR2 SMNVEV (reference sequence). This CDR3 has 17 residues. The CDR3 DNA sequence: TGTGCCAGCAGTACCCCCGGCGGGGGGGGAGTCTACAATGAGCAGTTCTTC. Translated: CASSTPGGGGVYNEQFF.

This clonotype was seen only a few times. The chain couples TRBV28 to TRBJ1-6; D may be TRBD1 (6 bases). Germline loops: CDR1 MDHEN, CDR2 SYDVKM. The CDR3 has 15 amino acids. The V gene lost 6 bases and the J gene lost 7 bases, with 16 bases spanning the gap. The DNA for the CDR3 is TGTGCCAGCAGCCAACCTAGTGGGGGCAATTCACCCCTCCACTTT. It translates to CASSQPSGGNSPLHF.

The genes are TRBV20-1 and TRBJ1-2, with D possibly matching TRBD1 (5 bases). The germline CDR1 and CDR2 sequences are DFQATT and SNEGSKA (reference sequence). CDR3 size: 14 residues. V lost 0 bases and J 6 bases, leaving 14 bases between the germline ends. CDR3 in DNA: TGCAGTGCTAGAGATCTCCAGGGAGTAGATGGCTACACCTTC. It is translated as CSARDLQGVDGYTF.